The 29 T cell receptor beta chains in this list originate from one sample, sequenced in a study of response to subunit inactivated influenza vaccine. TCRdb independently ran MiXCR on the RT-PCR reads; one entry per CDR3 protein. The profile shows around 480,000 distinct CDR3 sequences, 11% of them singletons. Material: PBMCs from blood, obtained roughly 46 days after vaccination. The receptors were sampled from a man aged 50-59 years who received an inactivated influenza vaccine.

In its sample, this clonotype was seen many times. V usage is TRBV3-1 and J usage is TRBJ2-1; 7 nucleotides agree with TRBD2. Germline loops: CDR1 LGHDT, CDR2 YNNKEL (reference sequence). This CDR3 contains 16 residues. Losses at the gene ends were 0 bases for V and 4 bases for J; bases not matched to a gene: 6. CDR3 amino acids: CASSQDPGLIYNEQFF. Written as DNA, the CDR3 is TGTGCCAGCAGCCAAGATCCGGGACTAATATACAATGAGCAGTTCTTC.

This clonotype has only a few counts. The chain employs TRBV7-2 and TRBJ2-3, with TRBD2 identical over 8 bases. V was clipped by 3 bases and J by 1 base; unmatched bases: 3. Per the germline V gene, CDR1 is SGHTA and CDR2 is FQGNSA. The CDR3 has 15 residues. CDR3 nucleotide sequence: TGTGCCAGCAGCTTCCGGGGACTAGGCACAGATACGCAGTATTTT. It codes for CASSFRGLGTDTQYF.

The chain recombines TRBV5-1 with TRBJ1-1, with 10 bases matching TRBD1. The CDR3 extends over 12 amino acids. V gave up 4 bases and J gave up 11 bases; unmatched junction bases: 5. CDR1 is SGHRS, CDR2 YFSETQ, per germline. The CDR3 reads CASSRGQGTAFF. The CDR3, as DNA: TGCGCCAGCAGCCGGGGACAGGGGACGGCTTTCTTT.

The chain has TRBV5-5 and TRBJ2-3, with D uncertain. V lost 4 bases and J 8 bases, leaving 29 bases between the germline ends. Germline V CDR1 and CDR2: SGHKS, YYEKEE (reference sequence). The CDR3 covers 18 residues. The chain's CDR3 is CASSPKLDVRPPWGTQYF. CDR3 nucleotide sequence: TGTGCCAGCAGCCCAAAACTCGATGTGAGACCTCCTTGGGGTACGCAGTATTTT.

This chain connects TRBV5-1 to TRBJ2-1, with D unclear. V lost 6 bases and J lost 0, with 10 bases in between. The V gene's germline CDR1 is SGHRS and CDR2 YFSETQ. The CDR3 sequence is 14 residues long. The chain's CDR3 is CASMGLSSYNEQFF. CDR3 bases: TGCGCCAGCATGGGCTTATCCTCCTACAATGAGCAGTTCTTC.

The rearrangement joins TRBV9 to TRBJ2-6; a possible D gene is TRBD1 (6 bases). This CDR3 contains 15 residues. Germline CDR1 SGDLS, CDR2 YYNGEE. Deletions cut 3 bases from V and 3 bases from J, with 10 bases between. In DNA, the CDR3 is TGTGCCAGCAGCGCACAGGGCGTTGGGGCCAACGTCCTGACTTTC. This gives the protein CASSAQGVGANVLTF.

The genes are TRBV12-3 or TRBV12-4 and TRBJ1-4; D remains ambiguous. CDR3 length: 11 residues. Deletions cut 3 bases from V and 5 bases from J, with 1 base between. The chain's CDR3 is CASSFNEKLFF. CDR3 in DNA: TGTGCCAGCAGTTTCAATGAAAAACTGTTTTTT.

The table lists this clonotype with a few counts. The chain has TRBV24-1 and TRBJ2-7, with D uncertain. The CDR3 sequence is 13 residues long. Germline V gene data show CDR1 as KGHDR and CDR2 as SFDVKD. V was trimmed by 0 bases and J by 1 base, leaving 3 bases between them. In DNA, the CDR3 is TGTGCCACCAGTGATTTGAGTTCCTACGAGCAGTACTTC. Amino acids: CATSDLSSYEQYF.

This clonotype was observed a handful of times. V and J are TRBV7-2 and TRBJ2-5, with TRBD1 matching 10 bases. With V trimmed by 4 bases and J by 5 bases, 7 bases remained unmatched. Germline V gene sequence: CDR1 SGHTA, CDR2 FQGNSA. This CDR3 is built from 15 residues. Written as DNA, the CDR3 is TGTGCCAGCAGCTACCGGACAGGGGGTGGTGAGACCCAGTACTTC. It yields the protein CASSYRTGGGETQYF.

This rearrangement joins TRBV12-3 or TRBV12-4 to TRBJ2-7, with a weak D call TRBD1 (6 bases). With 5 bases removed from V and 6 bases from J, the gap between germline ends came to 14 bases. There are 13 residues in the CDR3. CDR3 in amino acids: CASSRTGKSEQYF. CDR3 coding DNA: TGTGCCAGCAGTCGAACAGGGAAGAGCGAGCAGTACTTC.

The chain links TRBV20-1 to TRBJ2-7, with 8 bases aligning to TRBD1. V gave up 5 bases and J gave up 2 bases; unmatched junction bases: 8. Per the germline V gene, CDR1 is DFQATT and CDR2 is SNEGSKA (reference sequence). The CDR3 has 14 amino acids. The CDR3 bases are TGCAGTGCTTACAACAGGGGGGTCACCTACGAGCAGTACTTC. It codes for CSAYNRGVTYEQYF.

There are a few counts of this clonotype. The chain is built from TRBV5-6 and TRBJ1-5; the match to TRBD1 covers 8 bases. V shed 2 bases and J 5 bases; nucleotides not matched to a gene: 6. CDR1 is SGHDT and CDR2 is YYEEEE in the germline V gene. There are 15 residues in the CDR3. In DNA form, the CDR3 reads TGTGCCAGCAGCTTAAAAGGACAGGGATATCAGCCCCAGCATTTT. As protein: CASSLKGQGYQPQHF.

The rearrangement uses TRBV5-1 and TRBJ2-3, with 7 positions matching TRBD1. V dropped 3 bases and J dropped 6; count of bases not matched to a gene: 10. Germline lookup yields CDR1 SGHRS and CDR2 YFSETQ. The CDR3 extends over 15 amino acids. This chain's CDR3 is CASSSKGARRDTQYF. The CDR3 bases are TGCGCCAGCAGCTCAAAGGGGGCCCGGAGGGATACGCAGTATTTT.

Note on this clonotype: At one end, the junction sequence differs from germline, possibly due to a read error. The chain couples TRBV20-1 to TRBJ2-7; either TRBD1 or TRBD2 may fit D (5 bases each). Looked up from germline, CDR1 is DFQATT and CDR2 is SNEGSKA (reference sequence). This CDR3 has 16 amino acids. The CDR3 DNA reads TGCAGTTCTAGAGTATATATGGCAGGGAGCAGGTACGAGCAGTACTTC. Translating gives CSSRVYMAGSRYEQYF.

The V call is TRBV5-1, the J call TRBJ2-7, with 8 bases aligning to TRBD1. In germline, CDR1 is SGHRS, CDR2 YFSETQ. V lost 0 bases, J lost 5 bases, and 10 bases stayed unmatched. The CDR3 is made up of 16 amino acids. CDR3 nucleotides: TGCGCCAGCAGCTTGGTCCCCGGGACAGGTCCCGACGAGCAGTACTTC. It translates to CASSLVPGTGPDEQYF.

The chain recombines TRBV28 with TRBJ2-5, with 7 bases fitting TRBD1. There are 13 residues in the CDR3. Trimming took 6 bases from V and 5 from J; bases not matched to a gene: 6. Germline CDR1 MDHEN, CDR2 SYDVKM. As DNA, the CDR3 is TGTGCCAGCAGGATAGGGGGCAGGGAGACCCAGTACTTC. Protein product: CASRIGGRETQYF.

This clonotype has at least ten counts. The chain carries TRBV29-1 and TRBJ1-1, with TRBD1 matching over 8 bases. V lost 4 bases, J lost 6 bases, and 4 bases stayed unmatched. The CDR3 is 12 amino acids. The germline V gene encodes CDR1 SQVTM and CDR2 ANQGSEA. The CDR3 DNA sequence: TGCAGCGTTGGGACAGGGTATGCTGAAGCTTTCTTT. Translation gives CSVGTGYAEAFF.

This clonotype was counted at least ten times. The chain is built from TRBV10-3 and TRBJ2-1, with D perhaps TRBD1 (5 bases). This CDR3 spans 16 amino acids. Germline values: CDR1 ENHRY, CDR2 SYGVKD. V lost 11 bases and J 4 bases, leaving 24 bases between the germline ends. CDR3 amino acids: CASIQGASIPYNEQFF. The CDR3 nucleotides are TGTGCCTCAATCCAAGGGGCGTCAATCCCATACAATGAGCAGTTCTTC.

This clonotype was detected ten times or more. The V gene is TRBV6-5, the J gene TRBJ2-5; D gene unclear. V was clipped by 3 bases and J by 5 bases, with 7 bases between them. Germline-derived CDR1 and CDR2 are MNHEY and SVGAGI. The CDR3 loop spans 12 amino acids. The CDR3 protein is CASSYGKETQYF. CDR3 DNA: TGTGCCAGCAGTTATGGGAAGGAGACCCAGTACTTC.

This clonotype was counted ten times or more. The rearrangement joins TRBV29-1 to TRBJ2-7, with a possible D match to TRBD1 (5 bases). This CDR3 contains 13 residues. Germline-derived CDR1 and CDR2 are SQVTM and ANQGSEA. V was trimmed by 2 bases and J by 2 bases, leaving 10 bases between them. In nucleotides, the CDR3 is TGCAGCGTTGAATCCAGGGATGCCTACGAGCAGTACTTC. Amino acid sequence: CSVESRDAYEQYF.

In its sample, this clonotype was seen many times. The J gene is TRBJ2-1, the V gene TRBV29-1; D is undetermined. V was trimmed by 1 base and J by 4 bases, leaving 11 bases between them. Germline loops: CDR1 SQVTM, CDR2 ANQGSEA. CDR3 length: 14 residues. CDR3: CSVEAPGSYNEQFF. For the CDR3, the DNA is TGCAGCGTTGAAGCCCCCGGGTCTTACAATGAGCAGTTCTTC.

V usage is TRBV29-1 and J usage is TRBJ2-3; 7 nucleotides agree with TRBD1. The CDR3 sequence is 14 residues long. Germline V gene data show CDR1 as SQVTM and CDR2 as ANQGSEA. V was pared by 0 bases and J by 5 bases, with 5 bases of the junction left unmatched. The CDR3 DNA follows: TGCAGCGTTGAAGAGGGACAGACCAGAGATACGCAGTATTTT. This codes for CSVEEGQTRDTQYF.

The sample holds a few counts of this clonotype. The chain has TRBV20-1 and TRBJ2-5; 7 bases are a match to TRBD2. Per germline, CDR1 DFQATT and CDR2 SNEGSKA (reference sequence). The trim removed 6 bases at V and 3 bases at J, leaving 4 bases unmatched. The CDR3 loop spans 12 amino acids. CDR3 protein: CSAPGLKETQYF. CDR3 nucleotide sequence: TGCAGTGCCCCGGGACTAAAAGAGACCCAGTACTTC.

This clonotype was recorded a few times. V gene TRBV6-2 or TRBV6-3 combines with J gene TRBJ2-3; tentatively, D is TRBD2 (6 bases). Per germline, CDR1 MNHEY and CDR2 SVGEGT. The CDR3 totals 18 residues. Trimming stripped 5 bases from V and 4 bases from J, with 25 bases between. The CDR3 DNA reads as TGTGCCAGCAGTAAACGCGGGTGGCTCGGGACTTCGGCAGATACGCAGTATTTT. This gives the protein CASSKRGWLGTSADTQYF.

This chain connects TRBV29-1 to TRBJ2-5; D is perhaps TRBD1 (5 bases). CDR1 and CDR2 from the germline V gene are SQVTM and ANQGSEA. The V gene lost 4 bases and the J gene lost 5 bases, with 14 bases spanning the gap. The CDR3 has 13 residues. The CDR3: CSVGVGAGETQYF. The CDR3 DNA reads TGCAGCGTTGGGGTAGGGGCCGGTGAGACCCAGTACTTC.

This clonotype turned up a few times. The rearrangement joins TRBV20-1 to TRBJ2-3; D gene ambiguous. The germline V and J ends were trimmed by 6 bases and 4 bases, with 11 bases remaining between them. This CDR3 contains 12 residues. Germline V gives CDR1 DFQATT, CDR2 SNEGSKA (reference sequence). The CDR3 here is CSAPPLADTQYF. In nucleotides, the CDR3 is TGCAGTGCCCCCCCCCTGGCAGATACGCAGTATTTT.

This clonotype was counted only a few times. The chain combines TRBV5-1 with TRBJ2-7; weak D call: TRBD2 (6 bases). V lost 4 bases to trimming and J lost 3 bases, with 14 bases between them. Germline V CDR1 and CDR2: SGHRS, YFSETQ. CDR3 length: 14 residues. The CDR3 region is CASSAGPRGYEQYF. DNA of the CDR3: TGCGCCAGCAGCGCGGGACCGAGGGGCTACGAGCAGTACTTC. The whole variable domain, remainder taken from reference TRBV5-1 and TRBJ2-7, is KAGVTQTPRYLIKTRGQQVTLSCSPISGHRSVSWYQQTPGQGLQFLFEYFSETQRNKGNFPGRFSGRQFSNSRSEMNVSTLELGDSALYLCASSAGPRGYEQYFGPGTRLTVT.

This clonotype appeared a few times. The chain is built from TRBV20-1 and TRBJ2-1; D gene unclear. Trimming removed 4 bases at V and 6 bases at J, with 13 bases between. The CDR3 loop spans 13 amino acids. Germline CDR1 is DFQATT and CDR2 is SNEGSKA (reference sequence). The CDR3 DNA reads TGCAGTGCTACAGGATCTTTGGGCAATGAGCAGTTCTTC. This gives the protein CSATGSLGNEQFF.

The chain uses TRBV4-3 and TRBJ2-3; D might be TRBD1 (7 bases). CDR1 is LGHNA, CDR2 YSLEER, per germline. This CDR3 is 16 amino acids long. V lost 2 bases, J lost 1 base, and 13 bases lay in between. CDR3 amino acids: CASSQSQGGRTDTQYF. For the CDR3, the DNA is TGCGCCAGCAGCCAATCCCAGGGGGGCCGCACAGATACGCAGTATTTT.